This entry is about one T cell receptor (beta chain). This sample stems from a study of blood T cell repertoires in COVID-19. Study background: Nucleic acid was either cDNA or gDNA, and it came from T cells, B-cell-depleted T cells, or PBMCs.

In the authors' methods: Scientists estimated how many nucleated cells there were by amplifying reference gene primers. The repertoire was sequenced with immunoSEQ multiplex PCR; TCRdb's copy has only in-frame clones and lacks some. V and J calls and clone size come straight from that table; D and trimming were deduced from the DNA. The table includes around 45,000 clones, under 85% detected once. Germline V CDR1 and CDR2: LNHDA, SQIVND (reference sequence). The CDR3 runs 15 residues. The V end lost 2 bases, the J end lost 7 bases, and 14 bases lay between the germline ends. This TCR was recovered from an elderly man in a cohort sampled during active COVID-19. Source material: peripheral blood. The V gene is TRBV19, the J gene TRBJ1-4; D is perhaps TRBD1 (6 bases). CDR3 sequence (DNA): TGTGCCAGTAGTATACCTGGGGGCAACGGTGAAAAACTGTTTTTT. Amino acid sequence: CASSIPGGNGEKLFF.